The present T cell receptor beta chain was sequenced within a study of regulatory T cells in long-lasting Graves disease. Arm-PCR of CDR3 regions and iRepertoire HTBI primers were used to build TCR beta libraries. MiXCR, applied by TCRdb to the multiplex PCR reads, yields one record per CDR3 protein. The sample yields a few hundred thousand distinct CDR3 sequences, around 17% seen once. This CDR3 is 13 amino acids long. The germline V gene has CDR1 MNHEY and CDR2 SVGEGT. V shed 6 bases and J shed 7 bases, with 15 bases lying between them. Noted time point: newly diagnosed GD, antithyroid drugs for less than 3 months. Following extraction of RNA from PBMCs, that RNA was used to make the TCR library. These data were also reused for a study on T cells in Graves' hyperthyroidism and ophthalmopathy.

The chain recombines TRBV6-2 or TRBV6-3 with TRBJ1-2, with D maybe TRBD1 (6 bases). The sequencing used peripheral blood mononuclear cells (PBMCs), collected at new diagnosis, from a patient treated with antithyroid drugs. The source of this sequence is a man in his forties or fifties with Graves disease. CDR3: CASRLPGAFGYTF. For the CDR3, the DNA is TGTGCCAGCAGGCTTCCGGGGGCCTTTGGCTACACCTTC.